These 24 T cell receptor beta chains were sequenced from one sample in a study of beta chain features in type 1 diabetes. General observations from the study: Type 1 diabetes patients showed a moderate but significant shortening of TCRB CDR3s in all four CD4+ subsets.

These receptors have no identified antigens. What was sequenced were expressed TCRB transcripts, since all of the isolated RNA had been reverse transcribed. Data came from immunoSEQ multiplex PCR; TCRdb stores just in-frame clones and leaves some out. Among 250,000 to 350,000 clones listed, roughly an eighth were seen once. The sample was naive CD4+ T cells from blood. The receptors were gathered from a man between 25 and 39 years old with type 1 diabetes.

Only a few counts were recorded for this clone. The V gene is TRBV29-1, the J gene TRBJ2-2; 7 nucleotides align to TRBD2. CDR3 length: 13 amino acids. With 8 bases clipped from V and 6 bases from J, the junction kept 9 bases outside the gene matches. Germline-derived CDR1 and CDR2 are SQVTM and ANQGSEA. Here the CDR3 reads CSWAGEGAGELFF. CDR3 in DNA: TGCAGCTGGGCGGGGGAAGGGGCCGGGGAGCTGTTTTTT.

In this sample, this clone turned up a few times. The CDR3 here is CASSSGRDEQFF. For the CDR3, the DNA is TGTGCCAGCAGTAGCGGGAGGGATGAGCAGTTCTTC. This sequence joins TRBV2 and TRBJ2-1; 10 bases match TRBD2. Germline values: CDR1 SNHLY, CDR2 FYNNEI. Trimming at V came to 5 bases and at J to 8 bases, leaving 0 bases not matched to a gene. The CDR3 consists of 12 residues.

This clone showed up just a few times. V is TRBV2 and J is TRBJ2-5; 13 bases align to TRBD2. Germline lookup yields CDR1 SNHLY and CDR2 FYNNEI. There are 16 residues in the CDR3. The trim removed 5 bases at V and 5 bases at J, leaving 8 bases unmatched. The chain's CDR3 is CASSPGLAGSMETQYF. CDR3 coding DNA: TGTGCCAGCAGTCCGGGACTAGCGGGGTCGATGGAGACCCAGTACTTC.

The chain recombines TRBV30 with TRBJ1-4; 7 nucleotides match TRBD1. CDR1 and CDR2 from the germline V gene are GTSNPN and SVGIG (reference sequence). V lost 2 bases to trimming and J lost 5 bases; unmatched junction nucleotides: 2. The CDR3 loop spans 13 amino acids. CDR3: CAWSPGGNEKLFF. In DNA form, the CDR3 reads TGTGCCTGGAGTCCAGGGGGGAATGAAAAACTGTTTTTT. Drawing the rest from reference TRBV30 and TRBJ1-4, the complete variable domain is SQTIHQWPATLVQPVGSPLSLECTVEGTSNPNLYWYRQAAGRGLQLLFYSVGIGQISSEVPQNLSASRPQDRQFILSSKKLLLSDSGFYLCAWSPGGNEKLFFGSGTQLSVL.

A few counts support this clone. The genes are TRBV5-1 and TRBJ2-7; possible D gene TRBD1, 5 bases. The CDR3 length is 13 residues. CDR1 and CDR2 (germline): SGHRS, YFSETQ. V shed 4 bases and J shed 0 bases, with 8 bases lying between them. CDR3 region: CASSEQVSYEQYF. CDR3 DNA: TGCGCCAGCAGCGAACAGGTCTCCTACGAGCAGTACTTC.

In this sample, this clone turned up a few times. The gene calls are TRBV5-1 and TRBJ2-3; D call uncertain. Trimming removed 3 bases at V and 0 bases at J, with 8 bases between. CDR1 is SGHRS and CDR2 is YFSETQ in the germline V gene. This CDR3 is 14 amino acids long. The DNA of the CDR3 is TGCGCCAGCAGCTCGGAGACTAGCACAGATACGCAGTATTTT. It specifies CASSSETSTDTQYF.

This clone was seen only a few times. This chain joins TRBV30 and TRBJ1-1, with D unresolved. The germline gives CDR1 GTSNPN, CDR2 SVGIG (reference sequence). Trimming left V 0 bases short and J 1 base short, with 9 bases between. The CDR3 contains 14 residues. The CDR3 sequence is CAWSVGQPNTEAFF. DNA of the CDR3: TGTGCCTGGAGTGTTGGGCAGCCGAACACTGAAGCTTTCTTT. Drawing the rest from reference TRBV30 and TRBJ1-1, the complete variable domain is SQTIHQWPATLVQPVGSPLSLECTVEGTSNPNLYWYRQAAGRGLQLLFYSVGIGQISSEVPQNLSASRPQDRQFILSSKKLLLSDSGFYLCAWSVGQPNTEAFFGQGTRLTVV.

This clone was detected a few times. This rearrangement joins TRBV6-5 to TRBJ1-5; a weak D match, TRBD1 (6 bases). CDR1 MNHEY and CDR2 SVGAGI come from the germline V gene. This CDR3 has 16 residues. V lost 4 bases, J lost 7 bases, and 20 bases lay in between. The CDR3 protein is CASSSTPQGSRQPQHF. The CDR3 nucleotides are TGTGCCAGCAGTTCGACACCTCAGGGGTCTCGCCAGCCCCAGCATTTT.

The genes are TRBV5-1 and TRBJ2-3; D perhaps matches TRBD2 (5 bases). V gave up 4 bases and J gave up 8 bases, with 14 bases separating them. This CDR3 region has 13 residues. The germline gives CDR1 SGHRS, CDR2 YFSETQ. In DNA, the CDR3 is TGCGCCAGCAGCGCAGAGGGTACGGGTACGCAGTATTTT. This codes for CASSAEGTGTQYF.

This clone showed up just once. J is TRBJ2-7 and V is TRBV14; 7 nucleotides line up with TRBD2. CDR1 SGHDN and CDR2 FVKESK come from the germline V gene. After removal of 4 bases from V and 5 bases from J, the junction contained 8 bases not matched to a gene. The CDR3 extends over 14 amino acids. This CDR3 is CASSRGLDLNEQYF. The CDR3 DNA reads TGTGCCAGCAGCCGTGGACTAGATTTGAACGAGCAGTACTTC.

This clone appeared a few times. V usage is TRBV19 and J usage is TRBJ2-1, with 7 bases lining up with TRBD2. CDR3 length: 15 amino acids. The V and J ends lost 4 bases and 2 bases, in that order; junction bases with no gene match: 5. Germline V lookup: CDR1 LNHDA, CDR2 SQIVND (reference sequence). The CDR3 here is CASSRGDYPYNEQFF. The CDR3, as DNA: TGTGCCAGTAGTAGAGGGGACTACCCCTACAATGAGCAGTTCTTC.

At least ten counts were recorded for this clone. This rearrangement joins TRBV4-2 to TRBJ2-7, with a weak D call TRBD2 (6 bases). The CDR3 is made up of 14 amino acids. Germline V gives CDR1 LGHNA, CDR2 YNFKEQ. Deletions cut 1 base from V and 3 bases from J, with 10 bases between. The CDR3 sequence is CASSQVSGSYEQYF. In DNA, the CDR3 is TGTGCCAGCAGCCAAGTCTCCGGGAGCTACGAGCAGTACTTC.

This clone appeared a few times. The rearrangement uses TRBV19 and TRBJ2-1, with 7 bases matching TRBD2. Germline V CDR1 and CDR2: LNHDA, SQIVND (reference sequence). Trimming at V came to 5 bases and at J to 5 bases, leaving 3 bases not matched to a gene. There are 13 residues in the CDR3. The CDR3 nucleotides are TGTGCCAGTAGTGCCAGCGGGAACAATGAGCAGTTCTTC. Translation gives CASSASGNNEQFF. Full variable domain (rest looked up from reference TRBV19 and TRBJ2-1): DGGITQSPKYLFRKEGQNVTLSCEQNLNHDAMYWYRQDPGQGLRLIYYSQIVNDFQKGDIAEGYSVSREKKESFPLTVTSAQKNPTAFYLCASSASGNNEQFFGPGTRLTVL.

This chain joins TRBV4-2 and TRBJ1-5, with 8 bases that match TRBD1. The CDR3 runs to 17 residues. CDR1 is LGHNA, CDR2 YNFKEQ, per germline. V lost 1 base to trimming and J lost 3 bases; unmatched junction nucleotides: 8. This CDR3 is CASSQGVQGAINQPQHF. The DNA of the CDR3 is TGTGCCAGCAGCCAAGGAGTTCAGGGGGCCATCAATCAGCCCCAGCATTTT.

V and J are TRBV11-2 and TRBJ2-5; possibly TRBD1 for D (5 bases). Between the trimmed V and J ends, which lost 2 bases and 0 bases, there was a span of 19 bases. The CDR3 consists of 18 residues. CDR1 is SGHAT, CDR2 FQNNGV, per germline. The DNA for the CDR3 is TGTGCCAGCAGCTTACTAGGGGTTACAGATTACTACCAAGAGACCCAGTACTTC. Protein sequence: CASSLLGVTDYYQETQYF.

There are a few counts of this clone. The chain uses TRBV21-1 and TRBJ1-2. TRBV21-1 is described as a pseudogene. The CDR3 has 17 amino acids. CDR3 region: CASSKAPSAVPRWGYTF. CDR3 bases: TGTGCCAGCAGCAAAGCCCCCAGCGCGGTCCCTAGGTGGGGCTACACCTTC.

There are a few counts of this clone. The genes are TRBV7-8 and TRBJ2-1; D perhaps matches TRBD1 (5 bases). This CDR3 comprises 15 residues. V shed 5 bases and J shed 0 bases, with 11 bases lying between them. The V gene's germline CDR1 is SGHVS and CDR2 FQNEAQ. The CDR3 nucleotides are TGTGCCAGCAGCACCAGGGAAGGCTCCTACAATGAGCAGTTCTTC. This codes for CASSTREGSYNEQFF.

V and J are TRBV7-8 and TRBJ2-2, with 9 bases aligning to TRBD2. Germline CDR1 is SGHVS and CDR2 is FQNEAQ. The CDR3 extends over 16 amino acids. Trimming cost V 2 bases and J 0 bases; bases outside gene matches: 1. The CDR3 loop reads CASSLSSGTNTGELFF. In DNA form, the CDR3 reads TGTGCCAGCAGCTTATCTAGCGGGACGAACACCGGGGAGCTGTTTTTT.

The J gene is TRBJ1-1, the V gene TRBV11-1; possible D gene TRBD1, 5 bases. Germline V gene sequence: CDR1 SGHAT, CDR2 FQDESV (reference sequence). Trimming removed 7 bases from V and 4 bases from J, with 16 bases in between. This CDR3 has 14 residues. CDR3 loop: CASTFRQPPTEAFF. CDR3 nucleotides: TGTGCCAGCACCTTCCGACAGCCACCCACTGAAGCTTTCTTT.

The chain couples TRBV5-1 to TRBJ2-6, with unresolved D. The CDR3 has 15 amino acids. The V gene lost 1 base and the J gene lost 0 bases, with 5 bases spanning the gap. Per germline, CDR1 SGHRS and CDR2 YFSETQ. CDR3 in amino acids: CASSLSFSGANVLTF. The CDR3 nucleotides are TGCGCCAGCAGCTTGTCTTTCTCTGGGGCCAACGTCCTGACTTTC.

The genes are TRBV6-5 and TRBJ1-1; no clear D. The CDR3 sequence is 14 residues long. V dropped 0 bases and J dropped 7 bases, with 12 bases sitting between them. The germline V gene has CDR1 MNHEY and CDR2 SVGAGI. In DNA form, the CDR3 reads TGTGCCAGCAGTTACTCGAGTGCCCTTTATGAAGCTTTCTTT. This gives the protein CASSYSSALYEAFF.

This clone has only a few counts. The chain has TRBV7-9 and TRBJ2-5, with D uncertain. V lost 5 bases, J lost 8 bases, and 9 bases lay in between. Looked up from germline, CDR1 is SEHNR and CDR2 is FQNEAQ (reference sequence). The CDR3 extends over 11 amino acids. The CDR3: CASSLKSTQYF. In nucleotides, the CDR3 is TGTGCCAGCAGCCTAAAGAGTACCCAGTACTTC.

Only one count was recorded for this clone. For the CDR3, the DNA is TGCGCCAGCAGCTTGGGCGGGACGGATAATCAGCCCCAGCATTTT. It specifies CASSLGGTDNQPQHF. The chain recombines TRBV5-1 with TRBJ1-5; D might be TRBD1 (5 bases). The CDR3 is 15 amino acids. Germline lookup yields CDR1 SGHRS and CDR2 YFSETQ. V was pared by 0 bases and J by 4 bases, with 11 bases between.

The J gene is TRBJ1-1, the V gene TRBV28, with D hard to call. CDR1 and CDR2 from the germline V gene are MDHEN and SYDVKM. V lost 6 bases, J lost 7 bases, and 6 bases lay in between. The length of the CDR3 is 10 residues. The DNA for the CDR3 is TGTGCCAGCAGCCGAGATGAAGCTTTCTTT. This sequence encodes CASSRDEAFF.